This is a list of T cell receptor beta chains from one sample in a study of control samples from healthy donors and cancer patients. Profiling relied on immunoSEQ multiplex PCR, and the TCRdb table lists in-frame clones only, not all of them. This table holds about 71,000 clones, roughly 86% found once. The source material was PBMCs. Source of these receptors: a man in his sixties with lung cancer. Each CDR3 is given with its conserved first and last residue. The D gene is left open where the match is weak. Not every row has a clone size; where given, it reads once, few, many or a size class.

V: TRBV6-4
J: TRBJ1-6
size: once
D: NA
length: 14
DNA: TGTGCCAGCAGCCCCGCCAGGGGTAATTCACCCCTCCACTTT
CDR3: CASSPARGNSPLHF

V: TRBV24-1
J: TRBJ2-2
size: NA
D: TRBD2
length: 15
DNA: TGTGCCACCAGTGATACGACTAGCATAGCCGGGGAGCTGTTTTTT
CDR3: CATSDTTSIAGELFF

V: TRBV3-1/TRBV3-2
J: TRBJ2-2
size: NA
D: NA
length: 14
DNA: TGTGCCAGCAGCCAAGGGGCCCGGCCCGGGGAGCTGTTTTTT
CDR3: CASSQGARPGELFF

V: TRBV25-1
J: TRBJ1-1
size: NA
D: TRBD1
length: 15
DNA: TGTGCCAGCAGGGGTCCGACAGGGCGAGCTGGTGAAGCTTTCTTT
CDR3: CASRGPTGRAGEAFF

V: TRBV6-5
J: TRBJ2-7
size: NA
D: NA
length: 13
DNA: TGTGCCAGCAGTTACAGGGTTTCCTACGAGCAGTACTTC
CDR3: CASSYRVSYEQYF

V: TRBV3-1/TRBV3-2
J: TRBJ1-2
size: NA
D: TRBD1
length: 16
DNA: TGTGCCAGCAGCTCTAGATCGGCAGGGGGCTTATATGGCTACACCTTC
CDR3: CASSSRSAGGLYGYTF

V: TRBV18
J: TRBJ1-2
size: few
D: TRBD1
length: 18
DNA: TGTGCCAGCTCTTCACGAACGGGACAGGCGTTTGCGTTAGGAGGCTACACCTTC
CDR3: CASSSRTGQAFALGGYTF

V: TRBV3-1/TRBV3-2
J: TRBJ2-1
size: NA
D: TRBD1
length: 16
DNA: TGTGCCAGCAGTCTTCAGGGGGAAACCTCCTACAATGAGCAGTTCTTC
CDR3: CASSLQGETSYNEQFF

V: TRBV5-1
J: TRBJ2-2
size: NA
D: NA
length: 17
DNA: TGCGCCAGCAGCTGGAACCCAGGGGCCCTGAACACCGGGGAGCTGTTTTTT
CDR3: CASSWNPGALNTGELFF

V: TRBV7-8
J: TRBJ2-3
size: NA
D: NA
length: 17
DNA: TGTGCCAGCAGCGGGGGTCTGGGCCGGACTAGCACAGATACGCAGTATTTT
CDR3: CASSGGLGRTSTDTQYF

V: TRBV3-1/TRBV3-2
J: TRBJ2-7
size: NA
D: NA
length: 14
DNA: TGTGCCAGCAGCCAAGGTTATCGTGAGATGGGGCAGTACTTC
CDR3: CASSQGYREMGQYF

V: TRBV5-1
J: TRBJ1-2
size: NA
D: TRBD1
length: 14
DNA: TGCGCCAGCAGCTTAGACAGGGGGCTGGACGGCTACACCTTC
CDR3: CASSLDRGLDGYTF

V: TRBV30
J: TRBJ1-5
size: NA
D: NA
length: 15
DNA: TGTGCCTGGTCTTCCGGACGGCTTGGGGATCAGCCCCAGCATTTT
CDR3: CAWSSGRLGDQPQHF